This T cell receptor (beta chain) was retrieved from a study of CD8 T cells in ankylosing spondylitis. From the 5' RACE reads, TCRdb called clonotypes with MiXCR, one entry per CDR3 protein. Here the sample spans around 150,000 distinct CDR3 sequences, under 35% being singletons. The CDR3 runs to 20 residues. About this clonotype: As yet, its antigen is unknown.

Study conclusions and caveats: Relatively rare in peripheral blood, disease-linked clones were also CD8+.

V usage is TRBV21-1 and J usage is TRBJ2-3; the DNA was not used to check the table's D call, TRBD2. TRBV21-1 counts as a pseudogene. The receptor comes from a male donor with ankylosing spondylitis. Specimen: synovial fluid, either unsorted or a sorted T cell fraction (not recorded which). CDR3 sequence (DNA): TGTGCCAGCAGCAAAGCACCTACTAGAGACCTCAGCTCTAGCACAGATACGCAGTATTTT. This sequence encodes CASSKAPTRDLSSSTDTQYF.